Within the sample, the clone carrying this T cell receptor (beta chain) is large. TCRdb redid the calling of the 5' RACE reads with MiXCR, one entry per CDR3 protein. The profile shows 150,000 to 200,000 distinct CDR3 sequences, approximately 10% of them singletons. CDR1 is KGHDR, CDR2 SFDVKD, per germline. CDR3 length equals 15 residues. With 3 bases removed from V and 5 bases from J, the gap between germline ends came to 15 bases. This specimen belongs to a study of T cells after yellow fever vaccination. Study-level information: When fractions had low cell numbers, they were prepared with SMART-Seq v4 Ultra Low Input.

This sequence joins TRBV24-1 and TRBJ2-5; D is possibly TRBD2 (7 bases). Source: CD8+ T cells sorted from PBMCs, taken 15 days after the yellow fever booster vaccination. The sequence derives from a man younger than 30 who received the YFV17D yellow fever vaccine. The CDR3 loop is CATSDAGEGRETQYF. Written as DNA, the CDR3 is TGTGCCACCAGTGATGCAGGGGAGGGTCGGGAGACCCAGTACTTC.